This record concerns one TCR beta chain sequence. This may be a read error, as it is one base from a much larger clone. Unique molecular identifiers tagged the TCRbeta library. MiXCR was run by TCRdb on the PCR reads, yielding one entry per CDR3 protein. The sample shows over 85,000 distinct CDR3 sequences, around 10% of them seen only once. These data originate in a study of T-cell reconstitution after alpha-beta-depleted transplantation in children. The CDR3 spans 14 residues. The V end was cut by 0 bases, the J end by 4 bases, with 10 bases between. Germline lookup yields CDR1 SEHNR and CDR2 FQNEAQ (reference sequence).

This sequence originates from a human donor who donated a stem cell graft to a child with acute lymphoblastic leukemia. This rearrangement joins TRBV7-9 to TRBJ2-7; maybe TRBD1 (6 bases). The sample in question was PBMCs from the stem cell graft donor, obtained from the stem cell graft. The CDR3 bases are TGTGCCAGCAGCTTAGCGGGACATGAATACGAGCAGTACTTC. This encodes CASSLAGHEYEQYF.